This T cell receptor (beta chain) was identified during a study of cytomegalovirus exposure and HLA in healthy donors (dated by TCRdb to 2017 to 2019). Study-level background: According to a later analysis, one platform produced both the roughly 120 validation repertoires and the roughly 650 repertoires of the first cohort. The study was designed to test whether signatures of past pathogen exposure could be identified by cataloging public T cell receptors. A separate validation cohort of over 95 different subjects was used in addition to the roughly 720-subject first cohort. The study combined high-throughput TCR immunosequencing, statistical association of individual TCRs with disease status, and machine learning to predict cytomegalovirus infection status.

Study-wide findings and limitations: In vitro tests confirmed that a few of the cytomegalovirus-associated TCR beta chains recognize cytomegalovirus antigens. The study listed 150 to 200 TCR beta chains as associated with cytomegalovirus. All 120 or so repertoires were used to score co-occurrence in the validation cohort in a later analysis, because that analysis had no HLA typing for the cohort. According to the authors, the approach could potentially be generalized to other disease states and immunological phenotypes. Most TCR sequences were observed very rarely across donors, whereas some public TCRs were present in many individuals. Cytomegalovirus status was reported to be diagnosed by the classifier with high specificity and sensitivity in both the original and validation cohorts. Subsequent analysis determined that TCRs grouped into clusters in the first cohort also showed a tendency toward co-occurrence across the 90 to 150 validation repertoires, and approximately 93% of cluster scores exceeded 0.

Donors formed part of the validation cohort, which comprised 95 to 150 subjects and was distinct from the first cohort of some 700 subjects. This clone was seen only a few times. Which antigen it targets is not known. Per-nucleotide qualities are absent, and no much larger clonotype sits a single base away. The CDR3 starts with the cysteine, ends with the phenylalanine, and has 15 residues. Here the CDR3 DNA is all that survives: 45 bases in frame from base 1. V sheds 0 bases and J sheds 0 bases, leaving 4 bases between their ends. CDR1 is given as SGHRS and CDR2 as YFSETQ, both from the germline V gene. The library was produced with the immunoSEQ multiplex PCR assay. The source study handled its data this way. To diagnose cytomegalovirus status from the catalog of TCR beta chain sequences, a statistical classification framework was built. TCRdb re-hosts the immuneACCESS table, in-frame sequences only. Its copies lack some clones; in the studies checked, an unresolved V gene accounts for under half of them, and the cause for the rest is not known. The D gene and trimming were derived from the DNA, and the V and J assignments and clone size from that table. The sample includes about 140,000 clones, with around four fifths observed a single time. The ten largest account for less than 35% of the sample.

Material for sequencing was PBMCs. The sequence came from a man aged 25-45 years in good health and CMV-seropositive. The chain is made from TRBV5-1 and TRBJ2-6; the D gene identity is not certain. This receptor has the CDR3 CASSLVISGANVLTF. The DNA is as follows: TGCGCCAGCAGCTTGGTTATCTCTGGGGCCAACGTCCTGACTTTC. Beyond the CDR3, the reference TRBV5-1 and TRBJ2-6 genes provide the residues; the full variable domain reads: KAGVTQTPRYLIKTRGQQVTLSCSPISGHRSVSWYQQTPGQGLQFLFEYFSETQRNKGNFPGRFSGRQFSNSRSEMNVSTLELGDSALYLCASSLVISGANVLTFGAGSRLTVL.